This passage covers 28 T cell receptor beta chains from one sample sequenced in a study of T cell responses to AZD1222 COVID-19 vaccine. Generated by immunoSEQ multiplex PCR, the TCRdb table keeps only in-frame clones and is missing some. The data show fewer than 200,000 clones, around 92% seen once. The source material was peripheral blood, sampled on day 0 of AZD1222 vaccination. These receptors all come from an adult in good health.

This chain joins TRBV6-5 and TRBJ2-2, with D possibly being TRBD1 (5 bases). With 10 bases removed from V and 7 bases from J, the gap between germline ends came to 16 bases. Germline CDR1 MNHEY, CDR2 SVGAGI. The CDR3 length is 13 residues. This chain's CDR3 is CATRRQGVGELFF. CDR3 nucleotides: TGTGCCACCCGTCGGCAGGGTGTCGGGGAGCTGTTTTTT.

The V gene is TRBV7-2, the J gene TRBJ1-5; D unresolved. CDR3 length: 13 residues. The V gene lost 1 base and the J gene lost 9 bases, with 10 bases spanning the gap. CDR1 and CDR2 (germline): SGHTA, FQGNSA. CDR3 DNA sequence: TGTGCCAGCAGCTTAGAAGGTGGCCGGCCCCAGCATTTT. It codes for CASSLEGGRPQHF.

J is TRBJ1-5 and V is TRBV27; D not resolved. Germline V lookup: CDR1 MNHEY, CDR2 SMNVEV (reference sequence). Trimming cost V 5 bases and J 0 bases, with 2 bases left between them. This CDR3 is built from 12 residues. This CDR3 reads CASSDSNQPQHF. CDR3 nucleotides: TGTGCCAGCAGTGATAGCAATCAGCCCCAGCATTTT.

This clone was recorded only once. V gene TRBV24-1 combines with J gene TRBJ2-3; TRBD1 aligns across 9 bases. V shed 5 bases and J 3 bases; nucleotides not matched to a gene: 5. Per germline, CDR1 KGHDR and CDR2 SFDVKD. The CDR3 is 15 amino acids. The DNA for the CDR3 is TGTGCCACCAGTGCCCCGACAGGGGGTACAGATACGCAGTATTTT. Translated: CATSAPTGGTDTQYF.

The chain couples TRBV7-9 to TRBJ1-4; 10 positions agree with TRBD1. Unmatched junction bases numbered 4, after V lost 5 bases and J lost 7 bases. CDR1 is SEHNR, CDR2 FQNEAQ, per germline (reference sequence). This CDR3 spans 14 amino acids. The CDR3 here is CASSPGTGVEKLFF. CDR3 bases: TGTGCCAGCAGCCCTGGGACAGGGGTTGAAAAACTGTTTTTT. The complete variable domain, with remaining parts taken from reference TRBV7-9 and TRBJ1-4, reads DTGVSQNPRHKITKRGQNVTFRCDPISEHNRLYWYRQTLGQGPEFLTYFQNEAQLEKSRLLSDRFSAERPKGSFSTLEIQRTEQGDSAMYLCASSPGTGVEKLFFGSGTQLSVL.

The V and J genes are TRBV4-1 and TRBJ2-1, with TRBD2 matching 10 bases. The V gene end was trimmed by 0 bases and the J gene end by 1 base; junction bases not matched to a gene: 9. Germline V gene sequence: CDR1 MGHRA, CDR2 YSYEKL. The CDR3 is made up of 19 amino acids. The DNA for the CDR3 is TGCGCCAGCAGCCAAGATAGCCTAGCGGGGGTACCTTCCTACAATGAGCAGTTCTTC. It codes for CASSQDSLAGVPSYNEQFF.

The rearrangement links TRBV29-1 to TRBJ2-1, with D maybe TRBD1 (6 bases). The CDR3 runs 13 residues. With 8 bases removed from V and 10 bases from J, the gap between germline ends came to 21 bases. Germline lookup yields CDR1 SQVTM and CDR2 ANQGSEA. CDR3 nucleotides: TGCAGCCACTCCTGGGGGCCTTCTGAGGAGCAGTTCTTC. Translating it yields CSHSWGPSEEQFF.

The chain combines TRBV6-5 with TRBJ1-2; TRBD1 might be the D (6 bases). Germline-derived CDR1 and CDR2 are MNHEY and SVGAGI. The CDR3 totals 13 residues. Deletions cut 6 bases from V and 2 bases from J, with 10 bases between. Here the CDR3 reads CASSVDRNYGYTF. As DNA, the CDR3 is TGTGCCAGCAGCGTGGACAGAAACTATGGCTACACCTTC.

The gene calls are TRBV2 and TRBJ1-1; 7 positions agree with TRBD1. Germline values: CDR1 SNHLY, CDR2 FYNNEI. V was clipped by 6 bases and J by 6 bases; unmatched bases: 7. The CDR3 loop spans 13 amino acids. CDR3 residues: CASRRQGAPEAFF. The CDR3 DNA follows: TGTGCCAGCAGGAGACAGGGCGCCCCTGAAGCTTTCTTT.

CDR3 loop: CATSDSGTGAPYEQYF. CDR3 DNA: TGTGCCACCAGTGACTCCGGGACAGGGGCCCCCTACGAGCAGTACTTC. The gene calls are TRBV24-1 and TRBJ2-7; 10 nucleotides align to TRBD1. J gave up 2 bases and V 4 bases, and 7 bases lay outside the gene matches. The CDR3 length is 16 residues. Per germline, CDR1 KGHDR and CDR2 SFDVKD.

This chain connects TRBV6-5 to TRBJ1-2, with no clear D. The CDR3 contains 14 residues. Germline CDR1 and CDR2: MNHEY and SVGAGI. Trimming took 6 bases from V and 4 from J, leaving 15 bases between them. The DNA for the CDR3 is TGTGCCAGCAGAGACACGCGAAGGAGCTATGGCTACACCTTC. It codes for CASRDTRRSYGYTF.

The rearrangement links TRBV7-2 to TRBJ2-3, with TRBD2 matching 12 bases. Germline values: CDR1 SGHTA, CDR2 FQGNSA. The CDR3 is 15 amino acids. Trimming at V came to 2 bases and at J to 11 bases, leaving 8 bases not matched to a gene. The CDR3 DNA reads TGTGCCAGCAGCTTACTAGCGGGGGGGCCCGAACGGCAGTATTTT. The encoded protein is CASSLLAGGPERQYF.

The gene calls are TRBV5-1 and TRBJ1-1; the D gene is possibly TRBD1 (5 bases). The CDR3 consists of 13 residues. Trimming removed 4 bases from V and 8 bases from J, with 15 bases in between. Per germline, CDR1 SGHRS and CDR2 YFSETQ. CDR3 nucleotide sequence: TGCGCCAGCAGCCCCATGCCGGGGGGAGAAGCTTTCTTT. This translates into CASSPMPGGEAFF.

The chain combines TRBV7-6 with TRBJ1-6; D may be TRBD1 (5 bases). The germline V gene has CDR1 SGHVS and CDR2 FNYEAQ. This CDR3 contains 15 residues. V was pared by 5 bases and J by 2 bases, with 10 bases between. The DNA for the CDR3 is TGTGCCAGCAGCCAAGGGGAGGCCTATAATTCACCCCTCCACTTT. This sequence encodes CASSQGEAYNSPLHF.

This rearrangement joins TRBV6-5 to TRBJ1-2, with a tentative D call TRBD1 (5 bases). The CDR3 loop spans 15 amino acids. Deletions cut 6 bases from V and 1 base from J, with 15 bases between. Germline V CDR1 and CDR2: MNHEY, SVGAGI. The CDR3 nucleotides read TGTGCCAGCAGGGACCGGGTTGGGGGTAACTATGGCTACACCTTC. Translated, it gives CASRDRVGGNYGYTF.

The rearrangement joins TRBV7-2 to TRBJ1-6; D gene uncertain. V lost 2 bases and J lost 6, with 5 bases in between. The CDR3 has 13 residues. Germline V lookup: CDR1 SGHTA, CDR2 FQGNSA. The DNA for the CDR3 is TGTGCCAGCAGCTTATGGTCTAATTCACCCCTCCACTTT. The encoded protein is CASSLWSNSPLHF.

V gene TRBV7-9 combines with J gene TRBJ2-3; D remains ambiguous. Germline CDR1 is SEHNR and CDR2 is FQNEAQ (reference sequence). The CDR3 totals 11 residues. Trimming took 6 bases from V and 4 from J, leaving 5 bases between them. CDR3 DNA: TGTGCCAGCAGTATCCCAGATACGCAGTATTTT. This encodes CASSIPDTQYF. The whole variable domain, remainder taken from reference TRBV7-9 and TRBJ2-3, is DTGVSQNPRHKITKRGQNVTFRCDPISEHNRLYWYRQTLGQGPEFLTYFQNEAQLEKSRLLSDRFSAERPKGSFSTLEIQRTEQGDSAMYLCASSIPDTQYFGPGTRLTVL.

The chain carries TRBV7-2 and TRBJ1-2; TRBD1 is a possible D gene (6 bases). Germline CDR1 reads SGHTA; CDR2 reads FQGNSA. The CDR3 spans 16 residues. Trimming left V 1 base short and J 0 bases short, with 12 bases between. CDR3 loop: CASSLDSGGSNYGYTF. CDR3 in DNA: TGTGCCAGCAGCTTAGATTCTGGGGGCTCTAACTATGGCTACACCTTC.

V gene TRBV19 combines with J gene TRBJ2-5; perhaps TRBD1 as D (6 bases). This CDR3 has 16 residues. Trimming left V 7 bases short and J 2 bases short, with 20 bases between. Germline-derived CDR1 and CDR2 are LNHDA and SQIVND (reference sequence). The CDR3 loop reads CASTPSGTSPQETQYF. The CDR3 DNA reads as TGTGCCAGTACCCCATCTGGGACATCGCCACAAGAGACCCAGTACTTC.

The rearrangement uses TRBV6-5 and TRBJ1-3, with D hard to call. The V gene lost 6 bases and the J gene lost 0 bases, with 9 bases spanning the gap. CDR3 length: 14 amino acids. In germline, CDR1 is MNHEY, CDR2 SVGAGI. DNA of the CDR3: TGTGCCAGCAGGTTACATTTCTCTGGAAACACCATATATTTT. It encodes CASRLHFSGNTIYF.

The genes are TRBV4-3 and TRBJ1-2; D may be TRBD1 (5 bases). The germline CDR1 and CDR2 sequences are LGHNA and YSLEER. The V end lost 5 bases, the J end lost 4 bases, and 11 bases lay between the germline ends. This CDR3 comprises 13 residues. The CDR3 sequence is CASSAAGSYGYTF. The CDR3 coding sequence is TGCGCCAGCAGCGCAGCAGGGTCCTATGGCTACACCTTC.

The chain joins TRBV2 to TRBJ2-2, with D possibly TRBD1 on 6 matching bases. This CDR3 is built from 15 residues. The germline gives CDR1 SNHLY, CDR2 FYNNEI. V was trimmed by 6 bases and J by 3 bases, leaving 14 bases between them. CDR3 DNA sequence: TGTGCCAGCAGCCCCACAGGGCCAGACACCGGGGAGCTGTTTTTT. This codes for CASSPTGPDTGELFF.

The chain uses TRBV28 and TRBJ1-6; 8 bases line up with TRBD1. After removal of 7 bases from V and 8 bases from J, the junction contained 7 bases not matched to a gene. Germline CDR1 reads MDHEN; CDR2 reads SYDVKM. This CDR3 is 14 amino acids long. The CDR3, as DNA: TGTGCCAGCATCACTGAGGACAGGGATTCACCCCTCCACTTT. Translated: CASITEDRDSPLHF.

This chain uses TRBV5-1 with TRBJ2-7; D might be TRBD2 (5 bases). CDR1 and CDR2 (germline): SGHRS, YFSETQ. This CDR3 is 14 amino acids long. The V gene lost 0 bases and the J gene lost 2 bases, with 9 bases spanning the gap. The CDR3 protein is CASSLEVTTYEQYF. The DNA of the CDR3 is TGCGCCAGCAGCTTGGAAGTGACTACCTACGAGCAGTACTTC.

The chain carries TRBV2 and TRBJ1-6, with D uncertain. The CDR3 extends over 11 amino acids. The V end was cut by 1 base, the J end by 10 bases, with 2 bases between. Germline V lookup: CDR1 SNHLY, CDR2 FYNNEI. As DNA, the CDR3 is TGTGCCAGCAGTGAAGGGTCACCCCTCCACTTT. It translates to CASSEGSPLHF.

The rearrangement links TRBV5-1 to TRBJ1-6; 9 bases are a match to TRBD1. The V gene's germline CDR1 is SGHRS and CDR2 YFSETQ. This CDR3 is built from 15 residues. V trimming: 3 bases; J trimming: 5 bases; junction bases outside the gene matches: 3. CDR3 DNA sequence: TGCGCCAGCAGCTCGGGACAGGGTAATAATTCACCCCTCCACTTT. Its protein is CASSSGQGNNSPLHF.

V is TRBV20-1 and J is TRBJ1-2, with a weak D call TRBD1 (5 bases). The V gene's germline CDR1 is DFQATT and CDR2 SNEGSKA (reference sequence). The CDR3 is 11 residues long. V lost 6 bases to trimming and J lost 5 bases, with 10 bases between them. The CDR3 coding sequence is TGCAGTGCCCCGACAGTATATGGCTACACCTTC. This gives the protein CSAPTVYGYTF.

The V gene is TRBV19, the J gene TRBJ1-1; D gene unclear. V lost 0 bases and J lost 1, with 9 bases in between. The CDR3 is 15 residues long. Germline CDR1 reads LNHDA; CDR2 reads SQIVND (reference sequence). The CDR3: CASSIDSRSNTEAFF. CDR3 sequence (DNA): TGTGCCAGTAGTATAGACTCCCGGTCGAACACTGAAGCTTTCTTT.